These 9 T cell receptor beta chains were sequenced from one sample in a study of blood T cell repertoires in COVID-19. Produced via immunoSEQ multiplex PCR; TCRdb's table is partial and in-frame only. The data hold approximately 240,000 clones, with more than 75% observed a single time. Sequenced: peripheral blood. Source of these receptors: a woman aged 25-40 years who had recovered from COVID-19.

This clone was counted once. CDR3 sequence reads: CSASEGTGTNQPQHF. DNA for the CDR3: TGCAGTGCTAGTGAGGGGACAGGGACTAATCAGCCCCAGCATTTT. The V call is TRBV20-1, the J call TRBJ1-5; 9 bases align to TRBD1. CDR3 length equals 15 residues. J gave up 4 bases and V 3 bases, and 7 bases lay outside the gene matches. Germline loops: CDR1 DFQATT, CDR2 SNEGSKA (reference sequence).

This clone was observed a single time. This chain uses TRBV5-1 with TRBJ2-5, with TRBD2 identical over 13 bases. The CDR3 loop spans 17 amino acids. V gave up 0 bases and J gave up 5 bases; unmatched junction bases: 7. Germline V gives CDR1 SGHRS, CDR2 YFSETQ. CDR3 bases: TGCGCCAGCAGCTTGGGACTAGCGGGGGGAGTTGCGGAGACCCAGTACTTC. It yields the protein CASSLGLAGGVAETQYF.

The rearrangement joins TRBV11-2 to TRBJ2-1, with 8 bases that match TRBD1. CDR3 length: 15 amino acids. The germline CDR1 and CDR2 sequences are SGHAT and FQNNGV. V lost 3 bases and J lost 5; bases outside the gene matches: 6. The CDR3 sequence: CASSFGQGVHNEQFF. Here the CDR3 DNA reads TGTGCCAGCAGCTTCGGACAGGGAGTCCACAATGAGCAGTTCTTC. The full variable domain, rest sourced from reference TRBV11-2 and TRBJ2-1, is EAGVAQSPRYKIIEKRQSVAFWCNPISGHATLYWYQQILGQGPKLLIQFQNNGVVDDSQLPKDRFSAERLKGVDSTLKIQPAKLEDSAVYLCASSFGQGVHNEQFFGPGTRLTVL.

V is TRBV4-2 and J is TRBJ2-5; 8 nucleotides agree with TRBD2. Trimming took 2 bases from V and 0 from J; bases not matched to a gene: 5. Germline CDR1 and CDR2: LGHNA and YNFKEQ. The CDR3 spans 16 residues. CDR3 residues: CASSQLGGGHQETQYF. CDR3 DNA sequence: TGTGCCAGCAGCCAACTGGGCGGGGGGCACCAAGAGACCCAGTACTTC.

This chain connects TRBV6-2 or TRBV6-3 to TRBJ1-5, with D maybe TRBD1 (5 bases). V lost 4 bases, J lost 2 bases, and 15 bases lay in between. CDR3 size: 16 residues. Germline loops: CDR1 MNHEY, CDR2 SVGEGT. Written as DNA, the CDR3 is TGTGCCAGCAGTTTTCCCCGACAGATTGGCAATCAGCCCCAGCATTTT. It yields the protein CASSFPRQIGNQPQHF.

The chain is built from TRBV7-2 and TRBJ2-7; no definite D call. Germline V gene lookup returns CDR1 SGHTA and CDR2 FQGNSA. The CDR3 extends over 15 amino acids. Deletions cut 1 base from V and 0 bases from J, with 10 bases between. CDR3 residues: CASSLDGSSSYEQYF. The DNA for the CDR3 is TGTGCCAGCAGCTTAGACGGGTCGAGCTCCTACGAGCAGTACTTC.

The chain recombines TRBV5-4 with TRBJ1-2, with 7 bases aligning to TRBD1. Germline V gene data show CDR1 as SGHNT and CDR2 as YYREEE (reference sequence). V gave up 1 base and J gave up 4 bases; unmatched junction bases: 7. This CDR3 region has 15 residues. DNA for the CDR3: TGTGCCAGCAGCTTGTTAGGGACAGCCCTCTATGGCTACACCTTC. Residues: CASSLLGTALYGYTF.

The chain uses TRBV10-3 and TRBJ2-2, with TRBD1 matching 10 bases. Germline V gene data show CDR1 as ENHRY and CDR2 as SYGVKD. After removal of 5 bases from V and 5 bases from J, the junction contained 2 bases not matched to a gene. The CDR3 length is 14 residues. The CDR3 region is CAISKDRGTGELFF. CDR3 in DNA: TGTGCCATCAGTAAGGACAGGGGGACCGGGGAGCTGTTTTTT.

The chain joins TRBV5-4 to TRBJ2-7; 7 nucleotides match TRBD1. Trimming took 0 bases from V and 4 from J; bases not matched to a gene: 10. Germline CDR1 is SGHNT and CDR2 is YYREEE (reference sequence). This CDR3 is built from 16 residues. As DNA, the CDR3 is TGTGCCAGCAGCTTGGGACAGGGAACGGTTGCGTACGAGCAGTACTTC. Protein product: CASSLGQGTVAYEQYF.